A single sample gave rise to the 31 T cell receptor beta chains below, sequenced in a study of shared clonotypes between healthy human individuals. Profiling relied on immunoSEQ multiplex PCR, and the TCRdb table lists in-frame clones only, not all of them. Of 2 million to 2.5 million clones listed, about 93% were seen once; the top ten hold about 1.8%. Naive CD8 cells comprised CD45RO-negative, CCR7-positively selected cells, excluding terminally differentiated effector memory CD45RA+ cells. What was sequenced was naive CD8+ T cells from PBMCs. The receptors were sampled from a man aged 18 to 35 in good health. Some clones in this sample may be carry-over from other donors' samples.

This clone appeared once. The J gene is TRBJ2-1, the V gene TRBV11-2; D might be TRBD1 or TRBD2, each matching 6 bases. This CDR3 has 19 residues. V was pared by 6 bases and J by 9 bases, with 33 bases between. Germline lookup yields CDR1 SGHAT and CDR2 FQNNGV. CDR3 protein: CASRPNSMVSKPGGSEQFF. The CDR3 DNA reads as TGTGCCAGCAGACCGAATTCAATGGTGTCCAAGCCCGGGGGCAGTGAGCAGTTCTTC.

The chain links TRBV28 to TRBJ1-2; no clear D. Germline-derived CDR1 and CDR2 are MDHEN and SYDVKM. V dropped 4 bases and J dropped 0 bases, with 6 bases sitting between them. The CDR3 has 13 residues. CDR3 sequence (DNA): TGTGCCAGCAGTTCCCGGCCTAACTATGGCTACACCTTC. Amino acid sequence: CASSSRPNYGYTF.

This chain uses TRBV21-1 with TRBJ2-4. TRBV21-1 constitutes a pseudogene. This CDR3 is 15 amino acids long. The CDR3 loop is CASSKLEQAKNIQYF. CDR3 nucleotide sequence: TGTGCCAGCAGCAAACTAGAACAGGCCAAAAACATTCAGTACTTC.

The chain has TRBV2 and TRBJ2-5; TRBD1 might be the D (6 bases). The CDR3 spans 13 residues. Trimming cost V 1 base and J 6 bases, with 9 bases left between them. Germline CDR1 SNHLY, CDR2 FYNNEI. CDR3 loop: CASSEGRGQTQYF. CDR3 coding DNA: TGTGCCAGCAGTGAAGGCAGGGGCCAGACCCAGTACTTC.

This clone has only a few counts. The rearrangement uses TRBV2 and TRBJ1-5; no definite D call. Germline CDR1 reads SNHLY; CDR2 reads FYNNEI. V was clipped by 0 bases and J by 4 bases, with 16 bases between them. The CDR3 spans 17 residues. The CDR3 DNA follows: TGTGCCAGCAGTGAAGCGCTTCAAGGCGGATTAAATCAGCCCCAGCATTTT. This gives the protein CASSEALQGGLNQPQHF.

Concerning this clone: The same CDR3 arises from other DNA sequences in this sample as well. The rearrangement joins TRBV28 to TRBJ2-1; TRBD2 might be the D (5 bases). CDR1 is MDHEN and CDR2 is SYDVKM in the germline V gene. There are 13 residues in the CDR3. V dropped 6 bases and J dropped 1 base, with 7 bases sitting between them. The CDR3 region is CASRSGSYNEQFF. CDR3 DNA sequence: TGTGCCAGCAGAAGCGGTTCCTACAATGAGCAGTTCTTC.

This clone has a single count. The rearrangement links TRBV7-3 to TRBJ2-2; D is ambiguous. Germline V gene lookup returns CDR1 SGHTA and CDR2 FQGTGA. This CDR3 region has 12 residues. V shed 5 bases and J shed 6 bases, with 7 bases lying between them. The CDR3 protein is CASSPTSGELFF. Written as DNA, the CDR3 is TGTGCCAGCAGCCCAACGTCCGGGGAGCTGTTTTTT.

This sequence joins TRBV29-1 and TRBJ2-4, with 14 bases lining up with TRBD2. Germline trimming cut 2 bases from V and 4 bases from J; bases unmatched to any gene: 13. The V gene's germline CDR1 is SQVTM and CDR2 ANQGSEA. The CDR3 contains 19 residues. In nucleotides, the CDR3 is TGCAGCGTTGAATTTAGGGGACTAGCGGGAGCCCGAGAGAAAAACATTCAGTACTTC. It encodes CSVEFRGLAGAREKNIQYF.

CDR3 loop: CASSILGSRDEQYF. The CDR3 DNA is TGTGCCAGTAGTATTCTGGGATCCCGGGACGAGCAGTACTTC. The chain is built from TRBV19 and TRBJ2-7; no reliable D call. This CDR3 region has 14 residues. V lost 3 bases and J lost 5, with 14 bases in between. Germline V gives CDR1 LNHDA, CDR2 SQIVND (reference sequence).

Turning to this clone: The sample holds other DNA sequences that translate to the same CDR3. The V and J genes are TRBV4-1 and TRBJ2-7; either TRBD1 or TRBD2 may supply D (5 bases each). Trimming stripped 0 bases from V and 2 bases from J, with 8 bases between. The CDR3 is 14 amino acids. Germline V lookup: CDR1 MGHRA, CDR2 YSYEKL. The CDR3 DNA reads as TGCGCCAGCAGCCAAGACCCGGGGCCCTACGAGCAGTACTTC. Translating gives CASSQDPGPYEQYF.

The rearrangement joins TRBV28 to TRBJ1-5; no definite D call. The V and J ends lost 7 bases and 3 bases respectively, with 19 bases between them. CDR3 length: 16 residues. Germline V gene sequence: CDR1 MDHEN, CDR2 SYDVKM. CDR3 region: CASITRAEAANQPQHF. In nucleotides, the CDR3 is TGTGCCAGCATTACGAGGGCAGAGGCCGCCAATCAGCCCCAGCATTTT.

The CDR3 sequence is CASRIHGRGVDEQFF. As DNA, the CDR3 is TGTGCCAGCAGGATCCACGGGAGAGGTGTGGATGAGCAGTTCTTC. The chain links TRBV7-8 to TRBJ2-1, with D tentatively TRBD2 (6 bases). The CDR3 covers 15 residues. Germline CDR1 is SGHVS and CDR2 is FQNEAQ. Trimming removed 6 bases from V and 8 bases from J, with 20 bases in between. Combining the CDR3 with reference TRBV7-8 and TRBJ2-1 gives the whole variable domain GAGVSQSPRYKVAKRGQDVALRCDPISGHVSLFWYQQALGQGPEFLTYFQNEAQLDKSGLPSDRFFAERPEGSVSTLKIQRTQQEDSAVYLCASRIHGRGVDEQFFGPGTRLTVL.

The chain couples TRBV29-1 to TRBJ2-3; 11 nucleotides line up with TRBD1. This CDR3 comprises 14 residues. Germline V gene sequence: CDR1 SQVTM, CDR2 ANQGSEA. J gave up 2 bases and V 7 bases, and 5 bases lay outside the gene matches. The CDR3: CSALDRGPTDTQYF. The CDR3 coding sequence is TGCAGCGCCTTGGACAGGGGGCCCACAGATACGCAGTATTTT.

The J gene is TRBJ2-7, the V gene TRBV4-1, with 8 bases that match TRBD1. Trimming at V came to 1 base and at J to 7 bases, leaving 12 bases not matched to a gene. The CDR3 contains 16 residues. Germline CDR1 MGHRA, CDR2 YSYEKL. The CDR3 coding sequence is TGCGCCAGCAGCCAAGGAGGGACAGGTACCATGGGGGAGCAGTACTTC. It codes for CASSQGGTGTMGEQYF.

J is TRBJ2-1 and V is TRBV27, with TRBD1 matching over 10 bases. The V and J ends lost 6 bases and 7 bases, in that order; junction bases with no gene match: 12. The CDR3 covers 16 residues. CDR1 and CDR2 (germline): MNHEY, SMNVEV (reference sequence). The CDR3 region has the DNA TGTGCCAGCAGAAATATACCCCGGACAGGGGGAAATGAGCAGTTCTTC. This encodes CASRNIPRTGGNEQFF.

Only one count was recorded for this clone. This sequence joins TRBV27 and TRBJ2-7; 9 nucleotides align to TRBD1. CDR1 is MNHEY and CDR2 is SMNVEV in the germline V gene (reference sequence). Trimming at V came to 0 bases and at J to 5 bases, leaving 11 bases not matched to a gene. The CDR3 sequence is 17 residues long. CDR3 loop: CASSLSAGTGKTDEQYF. The CDR3 DNA reads as TGTGCCAGCAGTTTATCAGCTGGGACAGGGAAGACCGACGAGCAGTACTTC.

The J gene is TRBJ1-5, the V gene TRBV28; unclear D gene. The CDR3 loop spans 14 amino acids. The V gene lost 6 bases and the J gene lost 7 bases, with 16 bases spanning the gap. Germline V gene sequence: CDR1 MDHEN, CDR2 SYDVKM. CDR3 residues: CASSPPEWGQPQHF. CDR3 bases: TGTGCCAGCAGCCCACCGGAATGGGGACAGCCCCAGCATTTT. The full variable domain, with the rest looked up from reference TRBV28 and TRBJ1-5, is DVKVTQSSRYLVKRTGEKVFLECVQDMDHENMFWYRQDPGLGLRLIYFSYDVKMKEKGDIPEGYSVSREKKERFSLILESASTNQTSMYLCASSPPEWGQPQHFGDGTRLSIL.

As concerns this clone: The final CDR3 position lacks the conserved phenylalanine or tryptophan, pointing to a likely read error. The limits of the CDR3 on the DNA are not certain, so only TCRdb's listed CDR3 is given. V and J are TRBV5-1 and TRBJ2-7; the table gives TRBD2 as D, unverified against the DNA. Counting both end residues, the CDR3 totals 13 amino acids. The germline CDR1 and CDR2 sequences are SGHRS and YFSETQ. This chain's CDR3 is CASSPGFATSGIL.

The V call is TRBV28, the J call TRBJ2-7; 8 nucleotides agree with TRBD1. The V gene end was trimmed by 3 bases and the J gene end by 7 bases; junction bases not matched to a gene: 11. CDR1 is MDHEN and CDR2 is SYDVKM in the germline V gene. The CDR3 consists of 15 residues. Written as DNA, the CDR3 is TGTGCCAGCAGTTTTTGGACAGGGAAGGTTGGGGAGCAGTACTTC. As protein: CASSFWTGKVGEQYF.

As regards this clone: Other DNA sequences in the same sample also yield this CDR3. The chain has TRBV6-5 and TRBJ2-7, with TRBD1 as a possible D gene (6 bases). This CDR3 spans 13 amino acids. The germline V gene encodes CDR1 MNHEY and CDR2 SVGAGI. V dropped 2 bases and J dropped 2 bases, with 7 bases sitting between them. The CDR3 loop reads CASSYDRTYEQYF. The CDR3 DNA follows: TGTGCCAGCAGTTACGACAGGACCTACGAGCAGTACTTC.

The gene calls are TRBV27 and TRBJ2-7; TRBD2 matches at 9 bases. CDR3 size: 16 residues. V trimming: 4 bases; J trimming: 0 bases; junction bases outside the gene matches: 7. Germline V gene data show CDR1 as MNHEY and CDR2 as SMNVEV (reference sequence). The CDR3, as DNA: TGTGCCAGCAGTTCCGGACTTAGCGGGAGCTCCTACGAGCAGTACTTC. Protein product: CASSSGLSGSSYEQYF.

The rearrangement uses TRBV16 and TRBJ2-1, with D unresolved. This CDR3 comprises 12 residues. Germline-derived CDR1 and CDR2 are KGHSY and FQNENV. V lost 4 bases and J lost 3, with 4 bases in between. Here the CDR3 DNA reads TGTGCCAGCAGCCCGTTCTACAATGAGCAGTTCTTC. Amino acids: CASSPFYNEQFF. The full variable domain, rest sourced from reference TRBV16 and TRBJ2-1, is GEEVAQTPKHLVRGEGQKAKLYCAPIKGHSYVFWYQQVLKNEFKFLISFQNENVFDETGMPKERFSAKCLPNSPCSLEIQATKLEDSAVYFCASSPFYNEQFFGPGTRLTVL.

The chain recombines TRBV7-8 with TRBJ1-4; D possibly corresponds to TRBD1 (6 bases). Germline CDR1 SGHVS, CDR2 FQNEAQ. Trimming took off 0 bases at V and 7 bases at J, with 18 bases between the two ends. This CDR3 has 17 residues. This CDR3 reads CASSLALDIGGAEKLFF. DNA of the CDR3: TGTGCCAGCAGCTTAGCTTTAGATATCGGGGGGGCTGAAAAACTGTTTTTT.

The genes are TRBV4-1 and TRBJ1-1, with D uncertain. The CDR3 has 12 amino acids. V lost 4 bases and J 3 bases, leaving 6 bases between the germline ends. The germline gives CDR1 MGHRA, CDR2 YSYEKL. CDR3 DNA sequence: TGCGCCAGCAGCCGAACAGACACTGAAGCTTTCTTT. It yields the protein CASSRTDTEAFF.

The rearrangement uses TRBV6-5 and TRBJ2-1, with D uncertain. Trimming left V 2 bases short and J 4 bases short, with 12 bases between. The CDR3 loop spans 15 amino acids. In germline, CDR1 is MNHEY, CDR2 SVGAGI. The CDR3 is CASSYRPGVYNEQFF. In DNA, the CDR3 is TGTGCCAGCAGTTACCGACCGGGCGTGTACAATGAGCAGTTCTTC.

This chain connects TRBV10-3 to TRBJ2-3, with 10 bases aligning to TRBD2. The CDR3 is 15 amino acids. With 10 bases clipped from V and 1 base from J, the junction kept 8 bases outside the gene matches. CDR1 is ENHRY, CDR2 SYGVKD, per germline. The CDR3 here is CATQPGLAGTDTQYF. CDR3 nucleotides: TGTGCCACCCAACCTGGACTAGCGGGCACAGATACGCAGTATTTT.

This clone appeared once. The rearrangement uses TRBV27 and TRBJ2-5; TRBD2 matches 8 bases. There are 16 residues in the CDR3. J gave up 5 bases and V 4 bases, and 12 bases lay outside the gene matches. Germline values: CDR1 MNHEY, CDR2 SMNVEV (reference sequence). The CDR3 spells CASSSGPAGGMETQYF. In DNA form, the CDR3 reads TGTGCCAGCAGTTCCGGGCCGGCGGGAGGAATGGAGACCCAGTACTTC.

This clone was recorded only once. The chain recombines TRBV27 with TRBJ1-1; D not resolved. Germline CDR1 reads MNHEY; CDR2 reads SMNVEV (reference sequence). There are 13 residues in the CDR3. V was trimmed by 6 bases and J by 3 bases, leaving 11 bases between them. The CDR3 loop reads CASSRDGDTEAFF. In DNA form, the CDR3 reads TGTGCCAGCAGCCGAGACGGGGACACTGAAGCTTTCTTT.

The chain couples TRBV27 to TRBJ2-7, with 9 bases identical to TRBD2. The ends lost 3 bases at V and 2 bases at J; junction bases unmatched: 8. The germline CDR1 and CDR2 sequences are MNHEY and SMNVEV (reference sequence). This CDR3 contains 16 residues. The CDR3 loop reads CASSFSGGARAYEQYF. The CDR3 DNA follows: TGTGCCAGCAGTTTTAGCGGGGGCGCGAGGGCCTACGAGCAGTACTTC.

V gene TRBV11-2 combines with J gene TRBJ1-2, with TRBD1 matching 9 bases. CDR3 length: 17 amino acids. V shed 5 bases, J shed 7 bases, and the junction held 17 bases outside the gene matches. Germline-derived CDR1 and CDR2 are SGHAT and FQNNGV. The CDR3 DNA reads as TGTGCCAGCAGCCTTGGCCCTACGTTGACAGGGGGAGTTGGCTACACCTTC. Translating it yields CASSLGPTLTGGVGYTF.

As DNA, the CDR3 is TGTGCCAGCAGGAACCGGGACTCGAATGGCTACACCTTC. Translating it yields CASRNRDSNGYTF. The V gene is TRBV9, the J gene TRBJ1-2, with a tentative D call TRBD1 (5 bases). The length of the CDR3 is 13 residues. Germline V CDR1 and CDR2: SGDLS, YYNGEE. V was pared by 5 bases and J by 6 bases, with 14 bases between.